This TCR beta chain is drawn from a study of T cell responses to AZD1222 COVID-19 vaccine (dated by TCRdb to the early 2020s). About the study as a whole: AZD1222 recipients given second doses at about 4 weeks or at about 12 weeks were pooled, since spike-specific TCR depth and breadth were not found to differ between the two schedules. TCR sequencing was performed for about 250 trial participants, of whom about 200 were given two doses of AZD1222 and approximately 25 were given two doses of MenACWY control vaccine. Enrollment into the trials was organized by age into subgroups of 18-55, 56-69 and 70-plus years, and those subgroups contained about 150, 27 and 61 TCR-sequenced participants, respectively.

V loses 6 bases of germline sequence and J loses 8 bases, and the interval between the two ends is 20 bases. The CDR3 spans 16 residues, from the cysteine through the phenylalanine. CDR3 DNA is the only sequence kept; it has 48 bases, read in frame from the first base. For CDR1 and CDR2, the germline V gene lists ENHRY and SYGVKD. Results and caveats for the whole study, not just this receptor: Participants were mostly white British, with more females than males. The authors suggested clonal diversity may have been underestimated. Nearly half of unique spike-specific TCRs reportedly recognized epitopes outside regions mutated in the B.1.351 and B.1.1.7 variants. Because no day 14 peak-response samples were available, the repertoires could be characterized only after the peak T cell response. Conclusions about previously exposed vaccinees are limited, since just 6 or 7 AZD1222 recipients were seropositive for SARS-CoV-2 at baseline. The vaccine-associated CD4 TCRs covered the entire spike protein, and the dominant responses fell in regions 160-218 and 743-854. Spike-specific TCR breadth and depth rose significantly after two AZD1222 doses compared with day 0 and with MenACWY recipients. The 56-69-year group was small, and its depth increase did not reach significance, likely because of low power.

The CDR3 regions of human TCRbeta chains were analyzed by immunosequencing. The study's own analysis went as follows. TCRs in the repertoires were compared against a reference library of SARS-CoV-2-specific TCRs that had been generated with the MIRA antigen-specificity platform. Breadth was defined as the fraction of unique TCRs that were SARS-CoV-2-associated. Depth was defined as the fraction of total T cells that were SARS-CoV-2-associated. Using the MIRA data, each spike-specific TCR was assigned both to the spike region to which the TCR was reactive and to a CD4 or CD8 class. Log10-transformed breadth and depth values were compared by one-way ANOVA with Sidak's multiple comparisons tests. As stored in TCRdb, this immuneACCESS dataset retains in-frame rearrangements with V and J assigned. A fraction of the clones does not appear; measured against another copy, unresolved V genes explain less than half of the discrepancy, and the remainder lacks a known reason. V, J and clone size reflect that table, while D and trimming were determined from the DNA. The sample table records 120,000 or so clones; 92% of these occur just once. Of the sample, 1.1% is held by the ten largest clones.

This clone has just one count. The target of this receptor is not known. No much larger clone is present one base from it, and per-base qualities are unavailable. The time point label of this sample denotes: baseline before first vaccination. The vaccinee samples were drawn from two UK trials, COV001 and COV002, one of which was a single-blind randomized controlled phase 2/3 trial testing AZD1222 (ChAdOx1 nCoV-19) in healthy adults. For TCRbeta chain sequencing, PBMC samples from trial participants were taken at day 0 and at day 28 after the second dose. The chain couples TRBV10-3 to TRBJ1-6; a confident D gene designation cannot be given. The sequence was collected from an adult in good health. This sample comprised peripheral blood, obtained on day 0 of AZD1222 vaccination. The encoded CDR3 is CAISANVIGSDSPLHF. At the DNA level, the sequence is TGTGCCATCAGCGCGAACGTGATAGGGTCGGATTCACCCCTCCACTTT.